Shown below are 18 T cell receptor beta chains from a single sample sequenced in a study of blood T cell repertoires in COVID-19. This table comes from immunoSEQ multiplex PCR, and its TCRdb copy is limited to in-frame clones, with some not included. The profile shows tens of thousands of clones, 81% of them singletons. Input material: peripheral blood. The receptor set was obtained from a man aged 80 or over with active or convalescent COVID-19.

The J gene is TRBJ1-1, the V gene TRBV7-6; no definite D call. The germline V gene has CDR1 SGHVS and CDR2 FNYEAQ. CDR3 length: 16 amino acids. V lost 0 bases, J lost 1 base, and 12 bases lay in between. The CDR3 nucleotides are TGTGCCAGCAGCTTAGCGACGGAGGGTCGGAACACTGAAGCTTTCTTT. The encoded protein is CASSLATEGRNTEAFF.

V and J are TRBV27 and TRBJ2-3; 10 positions match TRBD1. J was trimmed by 2 bases and V by 4 bases; bases with no gene match: 9. Germline V lookup: CDR1 MNHEY, CDR2 SMNVEV (reference sequence). The CDR3 loop spans 17 amino acids. The CDR3 nucleotides are TGTGCCAGCAGTTCTCCGGCGGGGACAGGGGCCACAGATACGCAGTATTTT. It codes for CASSSPAGTGATDTQYF.

The chain couples TRBV12-5 to TRBJ1-2, with a tentative D call TRBD1 (5 bases). V gave up 5 bases and J gave up 4 bases, with 11 bases separating them. The CDR3 spans 13 residues. Germline V lookup: CDR1 LGHNT, CDR2 FRNRAP. In nucleotides, the CDR3 is TGTGCTAGTGGTCCGACAGCTACCTATGGCTACACCTTC. It specifies CASGPTATYGYTF.

The gene calls are TRBV10-3 and TRBJ1-1; 7 bases agree with TRBD1. From germline, CDR1 is ENHRY and CDR2 SYGVKD. The junction had 8 bases not matched to a gene; V was cut back by 2 bases and J by 5 bases. The CDR3 runs to 15 residues. CDR3 protein: CAISEEGARDTEAFF. CDR3 sequence (DNA): TGTGCCATCAGTGAGGAGGGGGCGCGAGATACTGAAGCTTTCTTT.

V usage is TRBV5-4 and J usage is TRBJ2-6; no firm D call. CDR1 and CDR2 (germline): SGHNT, YYREEE (reference sequence). Trimming took 4 bases from V and 0 from J, leaving 5 bases between them. CDR3 length: 14 amino acids. CDR3 coding DNA: TGTGCCAGCAGCGTACTCTCTGGGGCCAACGTCCTGACTTTC. Its translation is CASSVLSGANVLTF.

The chain combines TRBV2 with TRBJ2-4; possibly TRBD2 for D (6 bases). Trimming stripped 7 bases from V and 6 bases from J, with 16 bases between. The CDR3 loop spans 14 amino acids. The germline CDR1 and CDR2 sequences are SNHLY and FYNNEI. This CDR3 reads CASKFQGGSNIQYF. The CDR3 DNA follows: TGTGCCAGCAAGTTCCAAGGAGGGTCAAACATTCAGTACTTC.

The chain is built from TRBV10-2 and TRBJ2-7, with D maybe TRBD2 (6 bases). Deletions cut 3 bases from V and 1 base from J, with 10 bases between. This CDR3 region has 14 residues. Germline V CDR1 and CDR2: WSHSY, SAAADI. Written as DNA, the CDR3 is TGCGCCAGCAGTGAATCAGGGACTTCCTACGAGCAGTACTTC. It translates to CASSESGTSYEQYF.

The CDR3: CASSQDGSGGAVDTQYF. The CDR3, as DNA: TGCGCCAGCAGCCAAGACGGTTCGGGGGGCGCGGTAGATACGCAGTATTTT. The V call is TRBV4-1, the J call TRBJ2-3, with a weak D call TRBD2 (7 bases). Germline assignment: CDR1 MGHRA and CDR2 YSYEKL. The germline V and J ends were trimmed by 0 bases and 5 bases, with 18 bases remaining between them. This CDR3 has 17 residues.

The chain recombines TRBV6-2 or TRBV6-3 with TRBJ2-5, with D tentatively TRBD2 (6 bases). Trimming stripped 5 bases from V and 5 bases from J, with 15 bases between. CDR3 length equals 14 residues. Germline V lookup: CDR1 MNHEY, CDR2 SVGEGT. This chain's CDR3 is CASSRLVAEETQYF. In DNA form, the CDR3 reads TGTGCCAGCAGTAGACTAGTAGCGGAGGAGACCCAGTACTTC.

In its sample, this clone was seen once. The rearrangement joins TRBV21-1 to TRBJ2-1; the table assigns TRBD1, which was not confirmed against the DNA. TRBV21-1 is listed as a pseudogene. The length of the CDR3 is 19 residues. The CDR3 nucleotides read TGTGCCAGCAGCAACTCGGGACACCAAAAACCTCCCTCCTACAATGAGCAGTTCTTC. Its protein product is CASSNSGHQKPPSYNEQFF.

The rearrangement joins TRBV9 to TRBJ1-5; 10 bases line up with TRBD1. Losses at the gene ends were 0 bases for V and 0 bases for J; bases not matched to a gene: 9. The germline CDR1 and CDR2 sequences are SGDLS and YYNGEE. The CDR3 runs 19 residues. The DNA for the CDR3 is TGTGCCAGCAGCGTAGTTGGGACAGGGGTGGCTCGTAGCAATCAGCCCCAGCATTTT. Translation gives CASSVVGTGVARSNQPQHF.

For the CDR3, the DNA is TGTGCCAGCAGCTTGTCAGCGTGGGTCAGGGTGAACACTGAAGCTTTCTTT. Translating it yields CASSLSAWVRVNTEAFF. The chain has TRBV5-5 and TRBJ1-1, with a weak D call TRBD1 (5 bases). Germline V gene sequence: CDR1 SGHKS, CDR2 YYEKEE (reference sequence). The CDR3 extends over 17 amino acids. The V gene lost 1 base and the J gene lost 0 bases, with 16 bases spanning the gap.

This rearrangement joins TRBV12-3 or TRBV12-4 to TRBJ1-2; the D gene is possibly TRBD1 (5 bases). The CDR3 sequence is 13 residues long. The V gene lost 1 base and the J gene lost 7 bases, with 10 bases spanning the gap. DNA of the CDR3: TGTGCCAGCAGTTTAGGTGGGGCCGCTGGCTACACCTTC. Its protein product is CASSLGGAAGYTF.

This chain links TRBV28 with TRBJ1-1; TRBD1 matches 8 bases. The CDR3 runs 16 residues. Unmatched junction bases numbered 13, after V lost 6 bases and J lost 4 bases. Per the germline V gene, CDR1 is MDHEN and CDR2 is SYDVKM. Here the CDR3 DNA reads TGTGCCAGCAGCGCTCCTTGGACAGGGAAAGGCACTGAAGCTTTCTTT. It encodes CASSAPWTGKGTEAFF.

The CDR3 reads CASSERTDYTEAFF. In DNA form, the CDR3 reads TGTGCCAGCAGCGAACGGACAGATTACACTGAAGCTTTCTTT. The rearrangement uses TRBV9 and TRBJ1-1; D possibly corresponds to TRBD1 (6 bases). The CDR3 extends over 14 amino acids. The ends were cut back, 3 bases at V and 3 bases at J, with 12 bases in the middle. Germline CDR1 reads SGDLS; CDR2 reads YYNGEE.

The V gene is TRBV6-5, the J gene TRBJ1-2; tentatively, D is TRBD1 (5 bases). The germline gives CDR1 MNHEY, CDR2 SVGAGI. The length of the CDR3 is 13 residues. Deletions cut 8 bases from V and 9 bases from J, with 19 bases between. This chain's CDR3 is CASWGGAGRSYTF. CDR3 DNA sequence: TGTGCCAGCTGGGGGGGAGCCGGCCGAAGCTACACCTTC.

The CDR3 loop is CASSYGGTGIYEQYF. Here the CDR3 DNA reads TGTGCCAGCAGTTACGGGGGGACAGGGATTTACGAGCAGTACTTC. V gene TRBV6-6 combines with J gene TRBJ2-7; TRBD1 matches at 9 bases. The CDR3 totals 15 residues. The ends lost 2 bases at V and 4 bases at J; junction bases unmatched: 6. Germline V CDR1 and CDR2: MNHNY, SVGAGI (reference sequence).

The chain joins TRBV15 to TRBJ2-1; D might be TRBD2 (5 bases). Deletions cut 5 bases from V and 5 bases from J, with 13 bases between. The CDR3 extends over 14 amino acids. The germline V gene encodes CDR1 LNHNV and CDR2 YYDKDF (reference sequence). The CDR3 is CATSASKGNNEQFF. CDR3 bases: TGTGCCACCAGCGCTAGCAAAGGGAACAATGAGCAGTTCTTC. Together with reference TRBV15 and TRBJ2-1, the CDR3 gives the full variable domain: DAMVIQNPRYQVTQFGKPVTLSCSQTLNHNVMYWYQQKSSQAPKLLFHYYDKDFNNEADTPDNFQSRRPNTSFCFLDIRSPGLGDTAMYLCATSASKGNNEQFFGPGTRLTVL.